Shown below are 14 T cell receptor beta chains from a single sample sequenced in a study of cytomegalovirus exposure and HLA in healthy donors. A multiplex PCR was run with 60 Vbeta primers and 13 Jbeta primers. Only in-frame clones appear in the TCRdb table, and some are missing; sequencing was by immunoSEQ multiplex PCR. The data show around 130,000 clones, with 75% to 85% seen just once and under 3% held by the top ten. Sequencing input: PBMCs. The receptor source for this set is a woman aged 18 to 35 in good health and CMV-seropositive.

The chain recombines TRBV10-3 with TRBJ2-5; maybe TRBD2 (6 bases). This CDR3 region has 14 residues. CDR1 and CDR2 from the germline V gene are ENHRY and SYGVKD. Trimming pared 6 bases from V and 5 bases from J, leaving 16 bases between. The CDR3 nucleotides read TGTGCCATCAGCGAGGTAGGGACTCGCGAGACCCAGTACTTC. Residues: CAISEVGTRETQYF.

The chain joins TRBV25-1 to TRBJ2-3; a possible D gene is TRBD1 (5 bases). Germline V lookup: CDR1 MGHDK, CDR2 SYGVNS. The CDR3 has 14 amino acids. Trimming removed 2 bases at V and 2 bases at J, with 8 bases between. The CDR3 DNA reads as TGTGCCAGCAGTGAACAGGGTTACACAGATACGCAGTATTTT. Protein product: CASSEQGYTDTQYF.

The chain employs TRBV4-1 and TRBJ2-3, with D unresolved. Germline assignment: CDR1 MGHRA and CDR2 YSYEKL. Trimming pared 4 bases from V and 2 bases from J, leaving 10 bases between. The CDR3 covers 14 residues. CDR3 sequence (DNA): TGCGCCAGCAGCCGCCGGAGCCCCACAGATACGCAGTATTTT. As protein: CASSRRSPTDTQYF.

This chain joins TRBV4-1 and TRBJ2-2, with 10 bases aligning to TRBD1. The trim removed 4 bases at V and 4 bases at J, leaving 9 bases unmatched. Germline V gene data show CDR1 as MGHRA and CDR2 as YSYEKL. The CDR3 sequence is 17 residues long. CDR3 protein: CASSPTPGQGTTGELFF. The CDR3 region has the DNA TGCGCCAGCAGCCCCACTCCGGGACAGGGGACCACCGGGGAGCTGTTTTTT.

V is TRBV10-2 and J is TRBJ1-3; D is ambiguous. Germline CDR1 reads WSHSY; CDR2 reads SAAADI. Trimming removed 3 bases at V and 14 bases at J, with 14 bases between. CDR3 length: 12 residues. In DNA, the CDR3 is TGCGCCAGCAGTGATAAGCCACCACCGGTATATTTT. Translating it yields CASSDKPPPVYF.

As regards this clone: The sample contains more than one DNA sequence encoding this CDR3. V gene TRBV30 combines with J gene TRBJ1-1; D might be TRBD1 (5 bases). The CDR3 length is 13 residues. Germline lookup yields CDR1 GTSNPN and CDR2 SVGIG (reference sequence). V lost 2 bases, J lost 1 base, and 8 bases lay in between. CDR3 in amino acids: CAWSRQGNTEAFF. The CDR3 region has the DNA TGTGCCTGGAGTAGGCAGGGGAACACTGAAGCTTTCTTT.

The chain recombines TRBV25-1 with TRBJ2-5, with D possibly being TRBD1 (5 bases). Germline CDR1 and CDR2: MGHDK and SYGVNS. The CDR3 loop spans 16 amino acids. Trimming cost V 3 bases and J 4 bases, with 18 bases left between them. CDR3 protein: CASSDTGPGIIETQYF. CDR3 bases: TGTGCCAGCAGTGACACCGGGCCAGGGATTATAGAGACCCAGTACTTC.

This chain joins TRBV4-1 and TRBJ1-2, with no clear D. The ends were cut back, 3 bases at V and 0 bases at J, with 14 bases in the middle. In germline, CDR1 is MGHRA, CDR2 YSYEKL. The CDR3 covers 16 residues. CDR3 sequence: CASSHGRGEANYGYTF. In nucleotides, the CDR3 is TGCGCCAGCAGCCACGGACGGGGTGAAGCTAACTATGGCTACACCTTC.

The V call is TRBV23-1, the J call TRBJ2-7, with 8 bases aligning to TRBD1. TRBV23-1 is noted as an ORF with a role that remains uncertain. With V trimmed by 0 bases and J by 2 bases, 6 bases remained unmatched. The CDR3 runs to 16 residues. DNA of the CDR3: TGCGCCAGCAGTCAATCGGAGGGACAGGATACCTACGAGCAGTACTTC. It codes for CASSQSEGQDTYEQYF.

The chain combines TRBV2 with TRBJ2-3; 7 bases fit TRBD2. The V and J ends lost 1 base and 2 bases, in that order; junction bases with no gene match: 3. The CDR3 extends over 15 amino acids. Germline V gene sequence: CDR1 SNHLY, CDR2 FYNNEI. The CDR3 sequence: CASSEDGGVTDTQYF. The CDR3 DNA reads TGTGCCAGCAGTGAAGATGGGGGGGTCACAGATACGCAGTATTTT.

V gene TRBV27 combines with J gene TRBJ1-6, with 8 bases aligning to TRBD1. With V trimmed by 5 bases and J by 6 bases, 9 bases remained unmatched. Germline CDR1 is MNHEY and CDR2 is SMNVEV (reference sequence). The CDR3 is 16 amino acids. The CDR3 bases are TGTGCCAGCAGTCCACAAGGACAGGGAGTTAATTCACCCCTCCACTTT. It is translated as CASSPQGQGVNSPLHF.

V gene TRBV4-1 combines with J gene TRBJ2-7, with 9 bases lining up with TRBD2. With 1 base clipped from V and 2 bases from J, the junction kept 3 bases outside the gene matches. CDR3 length: 15 amino acids. The V gene's germline CDR1 is MGHRA and CDR2 YSYEKL. CDR3 in DNA: TGCGCCAGCAGCCAAGGTAGCGGGGGTACCTACGAGCAGTACTTC. Translation gives CASSQGSGGTYEQYF.

The V gene is TRBV7-9, the J gene TRBJ2-1; possible D gene TRBD2, 6 bases. This CDR3 spans 14 amino acids. Germline V lookup: CDR1 SEHNR, CDR2 FQNEAQ (reference sequence). The germline V and J ends were trimmed by 3 bases and 6 bases, with 12 bases remaining between them. The chain's CDR3 is CASSFTSGGNEQFF. In DNA, the CDR3 is TGTGCCAGCAGCTTTACCTCCGGGGGCAATGAGCAGTTCTTC.

The chain is built from TRBV5-6 and TRBJ2-6; 7 nucleotides line up with TRBD1. Germline V gene data show CDR1 as SGHDT and CDR2 as YYEEEE. Trimming removed 5 bases from V and 1 base from J; junction bases left unmatched: 9. The CDR3 runs to 17 residues. This chain's CDR3 is CASRAGTVDSGANVLTF. Written as DNA, the CDR3 is TGTGCCAGCAGGGCCGGGACAGTAGATTCTGGGGCCAACGTCCTGACTTTC. The full variable domain, rest sourced from reference TRBV5-6 and TRBJ2-6, is DAGVTQSPTHLIKTRGQQVTLRCSPKSGHDTVSWYQQALGQGPQFIFQYYEEEERQRGNFPDRFSGHQFPNYSSELNVNALLLGDSALYLCASRAGTVDSGANVLTFGAGSRLTVL.